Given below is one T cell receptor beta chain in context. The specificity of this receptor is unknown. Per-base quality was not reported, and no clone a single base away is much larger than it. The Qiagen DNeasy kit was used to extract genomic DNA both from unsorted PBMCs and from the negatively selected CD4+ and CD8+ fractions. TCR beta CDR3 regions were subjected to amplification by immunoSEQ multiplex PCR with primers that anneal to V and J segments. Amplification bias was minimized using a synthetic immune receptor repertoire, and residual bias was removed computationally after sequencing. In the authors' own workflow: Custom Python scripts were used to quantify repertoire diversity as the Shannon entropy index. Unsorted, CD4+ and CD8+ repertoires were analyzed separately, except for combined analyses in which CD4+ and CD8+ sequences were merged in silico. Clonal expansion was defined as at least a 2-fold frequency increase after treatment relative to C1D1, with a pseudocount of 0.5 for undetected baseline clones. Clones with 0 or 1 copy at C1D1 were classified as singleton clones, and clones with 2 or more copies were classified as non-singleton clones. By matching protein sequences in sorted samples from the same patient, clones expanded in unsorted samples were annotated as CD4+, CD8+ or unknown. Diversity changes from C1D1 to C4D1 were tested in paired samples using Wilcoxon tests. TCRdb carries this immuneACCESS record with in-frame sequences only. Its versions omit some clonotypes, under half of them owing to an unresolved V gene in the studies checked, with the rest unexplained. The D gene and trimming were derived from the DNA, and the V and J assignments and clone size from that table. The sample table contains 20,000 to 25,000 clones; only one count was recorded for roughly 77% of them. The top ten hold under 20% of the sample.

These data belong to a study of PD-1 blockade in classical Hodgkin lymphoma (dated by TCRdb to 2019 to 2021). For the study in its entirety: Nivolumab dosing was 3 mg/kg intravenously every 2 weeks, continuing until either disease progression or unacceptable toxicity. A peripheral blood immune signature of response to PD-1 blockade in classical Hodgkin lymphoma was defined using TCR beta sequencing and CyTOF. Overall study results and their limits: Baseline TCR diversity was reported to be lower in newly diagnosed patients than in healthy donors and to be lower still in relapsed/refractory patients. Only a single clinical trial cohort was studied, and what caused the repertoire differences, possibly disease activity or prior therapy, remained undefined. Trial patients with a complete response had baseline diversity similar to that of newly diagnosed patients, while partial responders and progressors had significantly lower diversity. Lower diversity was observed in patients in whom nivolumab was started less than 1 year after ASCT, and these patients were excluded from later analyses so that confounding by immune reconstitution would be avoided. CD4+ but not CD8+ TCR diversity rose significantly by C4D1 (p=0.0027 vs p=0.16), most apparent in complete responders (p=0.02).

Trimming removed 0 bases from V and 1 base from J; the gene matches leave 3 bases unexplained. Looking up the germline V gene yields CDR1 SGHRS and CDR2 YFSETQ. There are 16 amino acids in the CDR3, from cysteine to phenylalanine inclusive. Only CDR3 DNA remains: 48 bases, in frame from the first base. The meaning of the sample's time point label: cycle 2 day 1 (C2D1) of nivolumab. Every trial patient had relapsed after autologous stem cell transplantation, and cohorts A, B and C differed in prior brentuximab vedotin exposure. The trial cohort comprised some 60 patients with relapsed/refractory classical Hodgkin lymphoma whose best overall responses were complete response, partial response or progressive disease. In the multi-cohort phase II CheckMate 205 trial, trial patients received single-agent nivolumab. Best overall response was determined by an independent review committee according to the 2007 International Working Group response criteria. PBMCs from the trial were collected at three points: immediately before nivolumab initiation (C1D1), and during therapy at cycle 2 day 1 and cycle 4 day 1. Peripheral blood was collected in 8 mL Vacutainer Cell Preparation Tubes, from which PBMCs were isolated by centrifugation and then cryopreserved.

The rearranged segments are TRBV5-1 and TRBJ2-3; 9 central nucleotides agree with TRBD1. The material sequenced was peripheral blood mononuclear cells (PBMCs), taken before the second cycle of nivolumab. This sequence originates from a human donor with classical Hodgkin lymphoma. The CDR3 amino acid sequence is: CASSLARQGGTDTQYF. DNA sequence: TGCGCCAGCAGCTTGGCCCGACAGGGGGGCACAGATACGCAGTATTTT.